This entry lists 18 T cell receptor beta chains sequenced from one sample in a study of blood T cells in healthy people across ages. PCR was performed a second time for about 6 to 12 cycles using a sample-barcoded 5' primer and a J-beta primer mix. TCRdb re-called the 5' RACE reads with MiXCR, one entry per CDR3 protein. The data hold fewer than 2 million distinct CDR3 sequences, with around 40% observed a single time. The sequenced sample was blood. These TCRs come from a human donor in good health.

This clonotype was observed a handful of times. This chain uses TRBV6-2 or TRBV6-3 with TRBJ1-1; D not certain. The CDR3 spans 16 residues. V was clipped by 7 bases and J by 4 bases, with 22 bases between them. From germline, CDR1 is MNHEY and CDR2 SVGEGT. The CDR3 reads CASNTRGEEESTEAFF. The CDR3 DNA is TGTGCCAGCAATACAAGAGGTGAAGAAGAGTCCACTGAAGCTTTCTTT.

This clonotype turned up a few times. The rearrangement links TRBV12-3 or TRBV12-4 to TRBJ2-1; TRBD2 agrees at 9 bases. The trim removed 1 base at V and 4 bases at J, leaving 8 bases unmatched. The CDR3 contains 17 residues. The CDR3 DNA reads TGTGCCAGCAGTTTAGGCGGGGGGGGTTATCCGTACAATGAGCAGTTCTTC. This gives the protein CASSLGGGGYPYNEQFF.

The genes are TRBV6-5 and TRBJ2-3; no clear D. The V end was cut by 0 bases, the J end by 2 bases, with 9 bases between. The CDR3 sequence is 15 residues long. Germline CDR1 reads MNHEY; CDR2 reads SVGAGI. CDR3 bases: TGTGCCAGCAGTTACTCCTCGGGCCCCACAGATACGCAGTATTTT. This translates into CASSYSSGPTDTQYF.

The chain couples TRBV29-1 to TRBJ2-2; unclear D gene. This CDR3 is 14 amino acids long. Trimming pared 8 bases from V and 5 bases from J, leaving 18 bases between. The germline CDR1 and CDR2 sequences are SQVTM and ANQGSEA. This chain's CDR3 is CSIALYGRTGELFF. In nucleotides, the CDR3 is TGCAGCATTGCTCTTTACGGGCGAACCGGGGAGCTGTTTTTT.

V gene TRBV5-1 combines with J gene TRBJ2-7; TRBD1 matches 8 bases. V lost 4 bases, J lost 6 bases, and 12 bases stayed unmatched. The CDR3 runs 15 residues. Germline-derived CDR1 and CDR2 are SGHRS and YFSETQ. This CDR3 reads CASSLSGTGSVEQYF. CDR3 nucleotide sequence: TGCGCCAGCAGCCTATCCGGGACAGGTAGTGTCGAGCAGTACTTC. The complete variable domain, with remaining parts taken from reference TRBV5-1 and TRBJ2-7, reads KAGVTQTPRYLIKTRGQQVTLSCSPISGHRSVSWYQQTPGQGLQFLFEYFSETQRNKGNFPGRFSGRQFSNSRSEMNVSTLELGDSALYLCASSLSGTGSVEQYFGPGTRLTVT.

A few counts support this clonotype. The gene calls are TRBV29-1 and TRBJ2-3; 8 bases map to TRBD2. V was clipped by 3 bases and J by 0 bases; unmatched bases: 8. Per the germline V gene, CDR1 is SQVTM and CDR2 is ANQGSEA. The CDR3 runs 16 residues. The CDR3 here is CSVEAPTGGSTDTQYF. In DNA, the CDR3 is TGCAGCGTTGAGGCCCCTACGGGGGGGAGCACAGATACGCAGTATTTT.

In this sample, this clonotype turned up a few times. V and J are TRBV29-1 and TRBJ1-1; no clear D gene. The CDR3 extends over 13 amino acids. Germline values: CDR1 SQVTM, CDR2 ANQGSEA. V was cut by 7 bases and J by 0 bases, with 12 bases left in between. CDR3 protein: CSADSFLNTEAFF. CDR3 DNA sequence: TGCAGCGCGGACTCCTTCCTGAACACTGAAGCTTTCTTT. The entire variable domain, with the rest obtained from reference TRBV29-1 and TRBJ1-1, is as follows: SAVISQKPSRDICQRGTSLTIQCQVDSQVTMMFWYRQQPGQSLTLIATANQGSEATYESGFVIDKFPISRPNLTFSTLTVSNMSPEDSSIYLCSADSFLNTEAFFGQGTRLTVV.

The CDR3 DNA reads TGTGCCACCAGTGATCCCTACAGGGGACTCCTTAACAATGAGCAGTTCTTC. It codes for CATSDPYRGLLNNEQFF. The chain uses TRBV24-1 and TRBJ2-1; D is possibly TRBD1 (7 bases). From germline, CDR1 is KGHDR and CDR2 SFDVKD. Trimming shortened V by 3 bases and J by 5 bases, and 19 bases separated the two germline ends. The CDR3 loop spans 17 amino acids.

V usage is TRBV4-1 and J usage is TRBJ1-2; D gene unclear. Between the trimmed V and J ends, which lost 3 bases and 8 bases, there was a span of 16 bases. Germline CDR1 and CDR2: MGHRA and YSYEKL. This CDR3 region has 14 residues. CDR3 residues: CASSQISGAGGYTF. The CDR3, as DNA: TGCGCCAGCAGCCAGATCTCGGGAGCGGGCGGCTACACCTTC.

To note about this clonotype: With a much larger clone just one base away, this may be a read error. The chain couples TRBV7-2 to TRBJ1-2, with TRBD1 identical over 7 bases. There are 14 residues in the CDR3. The J segment lost 6 bases and the V segment lost 4 bases, leaving 8 bases of the junction unmatched. CDR1 and CDR2 from the germline V gene are SGHTA and FQGNSA. CDR3 region: CASSSGQVPHGYTF. CDR3 in DNA: TGTGCCAGCAGCTCCGGACAGGTTCCCCATGGCTACACCTTC.

The chain links TRBV7-2 to TRBJ1-2, with D perhaps TRBD1 (6 bases). There are 12 residues in the CDR3. Trimming cost V 6 bases and J 4 bases, with 9 bases left between them. Germline V gene sequence: CDR1 SGHTA, CDR2 FQGNSA. DNA for the CDR3: TGTGCCAGCAGAACACAGGGCTATGGCTACACCTTC. Residues: CASRTQGYGYTF.

This sequence joins TRBV3-1 and TRBJ1-4; perhaps TRBD1 as D (5 bases). Germline V lookup: CDR1 LGHDT, CDR2 YNNKEL (reference sequence). CDR3 length equals 14 residues. Trimming shortened V by 2 bases and J by 10 bases, and 14 bases separated the two germline ends. The CDR3 loop is CASSQSGSGVKLFF. The CDR3 region has the DNA TGTGCCAGCAGCCAATCAGGGAGCGGGGTAAAACTGTTTTTT.

The CDR3 protein is CSAGGTGQVRGYTF. CDR3 DNA sequence: TGCAGTGCTGGGGGGACAGGGCAAGTTCGGGGCTACACCTTC. V is TRBV20-1 and J is TRBJ1-2; TRBD1 aligns across 9 bases. CDR1 DFQATT and CDR2 SNEGSKA come from the germline V gene (reference sequence). After removal of 5 bases from V and 8 bases from J, the junction contained 12 bases not matched to a gene. The CDR3 sequence is 14 residues long.

This clonotype has a single count. The gene calls are TRBV7-2 and TRBJ1-1; D gene uncertain. There are 13 residues in the CDR3. Germline lookup yields CDR1 SGHTA and CDR2 FQGNSA. V lost 5 bases and J 0 bases, leaving 7 bases between the germline ends. The CDR3 protein is CASSATLNTEAFF. The CDR3 DNA is TGTGCCAGCAGCGCGACTCTGAACACTGAAGCTTTCTTT.

J is TRBJ2-4 and V is TRBV20-1, with D possibly TRBD2 on 5 matching bases. The J call may be faulty, since TRBJ2-7 better matches the DNA end. This CDR3 has 13 residues. The germline gives CDR1 DFQATT, CDR2 SNEGSKA (reference sequence). The CDR3 DNA follows: TGCAGTGCTAGAGTAGCGTGGGCCTACGAGCAGTACTTC. Protein sequence: CSARVAWAYEQYF.

V is TRBV12-3 or TRBV12-4 and J is TRBJ1-4; a possible D gene is TRBD1 (5 bases). This CDR3 is built from 15 residues. V was clipped by 5 bases and J by 8 bases, with 18 bases between them. The CDR3 region has the DNA TGTGCCAGCAGTCCGACAGAGGCAGGTGGAGAAAAACTGTTTTTT. This encodes CASSPTEAGGEKLFF.

A note on this clonotype: One end of the junction fails to match germline, which may point to a read error. V is TRBV5-1 and J is TRBJ2-1; TRBD2 matches at 7 bases. Germline CDR1 and CDR2: SGHRS and YFSETQ. The CDR3 consists of 13 residues. CDR3 in amino acids: CASRRGENNGQFF. As DNA, the CDR3 is TGCGCCAGCAGACGGGGGGAGAACAATGGGCAGTTCTTC.

This chain connects TRBV6-2 or TRBV6-3 to TRBJ2-3, with 7 bases fitting TRBD1. The V and J ends lost 0 bases and 4 bases, in that order; junction bases with no gene match: 10. Germline V gene lookup returns CDR1 MNHEY and CDR2 SVGEGT. This CDR3 has 17 residues. The CDR3 spells CASSYSTDRELPDTQYF. In DNA, the CDR3 is TGTGCCAGCAGTTACTCCACCGACAGGGAGCTGCCAGATACGCAGTATTTT.